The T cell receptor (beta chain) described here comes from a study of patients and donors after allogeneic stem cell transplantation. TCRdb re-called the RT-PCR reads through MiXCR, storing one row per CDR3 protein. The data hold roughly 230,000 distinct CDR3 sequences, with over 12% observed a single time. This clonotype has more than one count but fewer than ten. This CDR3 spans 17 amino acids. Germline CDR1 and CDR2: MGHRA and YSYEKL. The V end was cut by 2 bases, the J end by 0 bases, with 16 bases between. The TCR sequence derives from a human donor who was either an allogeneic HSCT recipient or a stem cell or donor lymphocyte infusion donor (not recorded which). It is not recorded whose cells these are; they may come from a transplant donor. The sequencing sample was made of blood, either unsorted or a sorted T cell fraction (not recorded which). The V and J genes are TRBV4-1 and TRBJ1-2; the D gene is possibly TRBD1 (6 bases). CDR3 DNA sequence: TGCGCCAGCAGCCAATCTCTGGACAGAATGGCTAACTATGGCTACACCTTC. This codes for CASSQSLDRMANYGYTF.